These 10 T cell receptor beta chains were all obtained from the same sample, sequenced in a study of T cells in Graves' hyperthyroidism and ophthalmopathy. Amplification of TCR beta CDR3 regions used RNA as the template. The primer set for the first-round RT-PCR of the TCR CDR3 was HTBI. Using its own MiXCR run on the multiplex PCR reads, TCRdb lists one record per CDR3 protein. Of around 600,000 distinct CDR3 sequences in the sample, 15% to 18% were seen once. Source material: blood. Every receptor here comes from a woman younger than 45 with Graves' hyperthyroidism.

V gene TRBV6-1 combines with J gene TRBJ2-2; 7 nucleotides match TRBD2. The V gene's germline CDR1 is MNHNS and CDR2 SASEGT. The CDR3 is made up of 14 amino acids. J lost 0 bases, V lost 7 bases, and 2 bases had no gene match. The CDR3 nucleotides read TGTGCCAGCATAGGGACTACGAACACCGGGGAGCTGTTTTTT. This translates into CASIGTTNTGELFF.

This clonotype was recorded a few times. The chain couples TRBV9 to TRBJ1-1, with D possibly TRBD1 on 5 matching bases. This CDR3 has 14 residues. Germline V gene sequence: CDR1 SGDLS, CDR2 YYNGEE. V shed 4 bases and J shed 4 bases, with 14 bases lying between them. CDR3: CASSRREEATEAFF. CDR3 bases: TGTGCCAGCAGCCGCAGGGAGGAGGCCACTGAAGCTTTCTTT.

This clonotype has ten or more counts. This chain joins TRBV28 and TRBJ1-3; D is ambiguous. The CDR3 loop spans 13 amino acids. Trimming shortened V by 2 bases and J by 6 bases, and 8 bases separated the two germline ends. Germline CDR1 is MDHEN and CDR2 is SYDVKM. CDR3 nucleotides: TGTGCCAGCAGTTTAGGGCCGCCAAACACCATATATTTT. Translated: CASSLGPPNTIYF.

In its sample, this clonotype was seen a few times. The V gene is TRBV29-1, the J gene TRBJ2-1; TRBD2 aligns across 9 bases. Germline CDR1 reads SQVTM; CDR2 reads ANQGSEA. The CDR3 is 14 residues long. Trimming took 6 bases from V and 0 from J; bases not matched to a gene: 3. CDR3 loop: CSVSGGLSYNEQFF. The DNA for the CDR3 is TGCAGCGTCAGCGGGGGGCTCTCCTACAATGAGCAGTTCTTC.

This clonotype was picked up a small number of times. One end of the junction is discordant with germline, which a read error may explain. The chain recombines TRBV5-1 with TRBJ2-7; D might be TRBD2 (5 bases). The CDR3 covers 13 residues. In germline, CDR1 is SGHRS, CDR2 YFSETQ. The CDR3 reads CAGSLTSSYEQYF. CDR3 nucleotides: TGCGCCGGCAGCTTAACTAGCTCCTACGAGCAGTACTTC.

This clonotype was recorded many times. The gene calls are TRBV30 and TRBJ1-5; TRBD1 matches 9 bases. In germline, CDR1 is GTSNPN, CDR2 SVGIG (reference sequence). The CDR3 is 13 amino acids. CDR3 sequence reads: CAVRQGVGQPQHF. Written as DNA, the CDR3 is TGTGCGGTGAGACAGGGGGTCGGTCAGCCCCAGCATTTT. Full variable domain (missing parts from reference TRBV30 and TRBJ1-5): SQTIHQWPATLVQPVGSPLSLECTVEGTSNPNLYWYRQAAGRGLQLLFYSVGIGQISSEVPQNLSASRPQDRQFILSSKKLLLSDSGFYLCAVRQGVGQPQHFGDGTRLSIL.

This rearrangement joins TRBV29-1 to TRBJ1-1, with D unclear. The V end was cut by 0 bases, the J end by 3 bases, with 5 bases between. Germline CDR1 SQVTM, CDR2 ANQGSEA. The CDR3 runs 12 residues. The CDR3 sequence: CSVEDWDTEAFF. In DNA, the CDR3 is TGCAGCGTTGAAGATTGGGACACTGAAGCTTTCTTT.

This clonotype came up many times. The CDR3 protein is CASSEVLGEETQYF. The CDR3 nucleotides read TGTGCCAGCAGTGAAGTTCTGGGAGAGGAGACCCAGTACTTC. This chain joins TRBV2 and TRBJ2-5; D may be TRBD2 (5 bases). V was shortened by 1 base and J by 5 bases, with 11 bases between the two germline ends. CDR1 is SNHLY and CDR2 is FYNNEI in the germline V gene. This CDR3 region has 14 residues.

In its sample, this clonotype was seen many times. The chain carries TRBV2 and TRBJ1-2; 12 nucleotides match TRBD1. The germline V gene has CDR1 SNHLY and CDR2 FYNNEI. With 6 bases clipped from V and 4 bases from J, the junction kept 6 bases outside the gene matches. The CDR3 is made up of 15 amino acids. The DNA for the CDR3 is TGTGCCAGCAGGGCCGGGACAGGGGGCGGCTATGGCTACACCTTC. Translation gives CASRAGTGGGYGYTF. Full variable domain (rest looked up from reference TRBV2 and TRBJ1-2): EPEVTQTPSHQVTQMGQEVILRCVPISNHLYFYWYRQILGQKVEFLVSFYNNEISEKSEIFDDQFSVERPDGSNFTLKIRSTKLEDSAMYFCASRAGTGGGYGYTFGSGTRLTVV.

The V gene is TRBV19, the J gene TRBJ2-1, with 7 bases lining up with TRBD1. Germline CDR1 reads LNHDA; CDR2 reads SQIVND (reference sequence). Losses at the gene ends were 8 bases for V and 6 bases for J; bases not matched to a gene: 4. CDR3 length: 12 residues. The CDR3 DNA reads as TGTGCCAGTTCACAGGGGATCAATGAGCAGTTCTTC. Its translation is CASSQGINEQFF. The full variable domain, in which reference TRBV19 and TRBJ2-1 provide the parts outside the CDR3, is DGGITQSPKYLFRKEGQNVTLSCEQNLNHDAMYWYRQDPGQGLRLIYYSQIVNDFQKGDIAEGYSVSREKKESFPLTVTSAQKNPTAFYLCASSQGINEQFFGPGTRLTVL.